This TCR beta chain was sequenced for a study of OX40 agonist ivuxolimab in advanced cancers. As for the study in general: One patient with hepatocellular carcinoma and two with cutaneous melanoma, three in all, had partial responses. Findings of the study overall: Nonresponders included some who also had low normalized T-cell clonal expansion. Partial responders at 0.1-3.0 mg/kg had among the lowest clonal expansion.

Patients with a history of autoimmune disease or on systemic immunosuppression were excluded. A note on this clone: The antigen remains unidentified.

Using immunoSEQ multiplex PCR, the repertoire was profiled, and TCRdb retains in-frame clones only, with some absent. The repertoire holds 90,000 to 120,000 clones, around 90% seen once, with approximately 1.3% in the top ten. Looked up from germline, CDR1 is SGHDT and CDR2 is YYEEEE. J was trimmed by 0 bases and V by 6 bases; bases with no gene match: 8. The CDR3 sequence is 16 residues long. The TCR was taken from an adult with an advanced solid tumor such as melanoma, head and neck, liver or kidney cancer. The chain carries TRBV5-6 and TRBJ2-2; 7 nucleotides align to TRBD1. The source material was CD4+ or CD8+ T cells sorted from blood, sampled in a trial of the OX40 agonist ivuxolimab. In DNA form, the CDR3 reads TGTGCCAGCACCTTAGGGGGCTTTGCGAACACCGGGGAGCTGTTTTTT. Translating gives CASTLGGFANTGELFF. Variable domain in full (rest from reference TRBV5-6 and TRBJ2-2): DAGVTQSPTHLIKTRGQQVTLRCSPKSGHDTVSWYQQALGQGPQFIFQYYEEEERQRGNFPDRFSGHQFPNYSSELNVNALLLGDSALYLCASTLGGFANTGELFFGEGSRLTVL.